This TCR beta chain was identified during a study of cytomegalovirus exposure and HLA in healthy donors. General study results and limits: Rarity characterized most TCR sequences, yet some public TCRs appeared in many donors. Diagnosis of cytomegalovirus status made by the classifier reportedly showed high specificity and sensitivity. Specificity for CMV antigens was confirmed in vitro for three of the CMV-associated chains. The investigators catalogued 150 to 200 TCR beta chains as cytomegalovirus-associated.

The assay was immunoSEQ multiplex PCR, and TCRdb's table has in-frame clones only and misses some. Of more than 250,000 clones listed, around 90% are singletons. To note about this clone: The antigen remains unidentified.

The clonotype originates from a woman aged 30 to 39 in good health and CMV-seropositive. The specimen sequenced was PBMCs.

CDR3 region: CASSPPLAGSDTQYF. The CDR3 nucleotides read TGCGCCAGCAGCCCACCACTAGCGGGATCAGATACGCAGTATTTT. V is TRBV5-1 and J is TRBJ2-3; 10 positions agree with TRBD2. There are 15 residues in the CDR3. CDR1 is SGHRS, CDR2 YFSETQ, per germline. The V and J ends lost 4 bases and 4 bases, in that order; junction bases with no gene match: 6.